These T cell receptor beta chains were read from a single sample in a study of spatial heterogeneity in lung cancer. TCRdb fed the 5' RACE reads into MiXCR, producing one record per CDR3 protein. The data hold under 50,000 distinct CDR3 sequences, with roughly 5.6% observed a single time. The sequences come from PBMCs, collected at surgery. The receptors stem from a female donor with early-stage non-small cell lung cancer. Each CDR3 is given with its conserved first and last residue. The order of the fields is clone size, V gene, D gene, J gene, CDR3 protein, CDR3 DNA. A D gene is named only where the DNA matches it firmly. The size field is filled for only some rows; it gives once, few, many or a size class.

many,TRBV3-1,TRBD1,TRBJ1-1,CASSPFTGATEAFF,TGTGCCAGCAGCCCCTTCACAGGGGCCACTGAAGCTTTCTTT
many,TRBV7-2,.,TRBJ2-3,CASREGGDTQYF,TGTGCCAGCCGCGAGGGGGGGGATACGCAGTATTTT
many,TRBV11-2,.,TRBJ2-3,CASSLDRGTDTQYF,TGTGCCAGCAGCTTAGATCGGGGCACAGATACGCAGTATTTT
.,TRBV7-2,.,TRBJ1-1,CASSLAPGANDEAFF,TGTGCCAGCAGCTTAGCGCCGGGGGCAAATGATGAAGCTTTCTTT
few,TRBV28,TRBD1,TRBJ2-5,CASSPRTGGQETQYF,TGTGCCAGCAGCCCCCGGACAGGGGGCCAAGAGACCCAGTACTTC
many,TRBV2,.,TRBJ1-5,CASSGDLVYQPQHF,TGTGCCAGCAGTGGGGACCTTGTGTATCAGCCCCAGCATTTT
few,TRBV7-2,.,TRBJ1-4,CASSLSPALSGLREEKLFF,TGTGCCAGCAGCTTATCCCCGGCCCTTTCTGGGTTGAGGGAAGAAAAACTGTTTTTT
.,TRBV12-5,.,TRBJ2-3,CASGRDTDTDTQYF,TGTGCTAGTGGTCGGGACACCGACACAGATACGCAGTATTTT
many,TRBV27,.,TRBJ2-3,CASSTHFEDTQYF,TGTGCCAGCAGTACCCACTTTGAAGATACGCAGTATTTT
many,TRBV27,.,TRBJ1-5,CASSLAPSQPQHF,TGTGCCAGCAGTTTGGCCCCAAGTCAGCCCCAGCATTTT
many,TRBV28,.,TRBJ1-1,CASRDPGREEAFF,TGTGCCAGCAGGGACCCGGGACGGGAGGAAGCTTTCTTT
few,TRBV4-2,TRBD2,TRBJ2-2,CASSQEQAGGAGELFF,TGTGCCAGCAGCCAAGAACAGGCGGGGGGGGCCGGGGAGCTGTTTTTT
many,TRBV4-3,.,TRBJ2-3,CASSQEPGPSRTDTQYF,TGCGCCAGCAGCCAGGAACCCGGACCCTCCCGCACAGATACGCAGTATTTT
many,TRBV6-2/TRBV6-3,.,TRBJ2-7,CATLGSYEQYF,TGTGCCACATTGGGATCCTACGAGCAGTACTTC
many,TRBV7-2,.,TRBJ1-3,CASSPRLGGSPGNTIYF,TGTGCCAGCAGCCCGCGGTTGGGGGGGTCCCCTGGAAACACCATATATTTT
many,TRBV7-2,TRBD1,TRBJ1-4,CASSRYETGWEKLFF,TGTGCCAGCAGCCGTTATGAGACAGGGTGGGAAAAACTGTTTTTT
many,TRBV10-1,.,TRBJ2-7,CASSPNWGNEQYF,TGCGCCAGCAGCCCCAATTGGGGCAACGAGCAGTACTTC
many,TRBV27,.,TRBJ2-7,CASSLFSGLANEQYF,TGTGCCAGCAGTTTATTCTCAGGTTTGGCGAACGAGCAGTACTTC